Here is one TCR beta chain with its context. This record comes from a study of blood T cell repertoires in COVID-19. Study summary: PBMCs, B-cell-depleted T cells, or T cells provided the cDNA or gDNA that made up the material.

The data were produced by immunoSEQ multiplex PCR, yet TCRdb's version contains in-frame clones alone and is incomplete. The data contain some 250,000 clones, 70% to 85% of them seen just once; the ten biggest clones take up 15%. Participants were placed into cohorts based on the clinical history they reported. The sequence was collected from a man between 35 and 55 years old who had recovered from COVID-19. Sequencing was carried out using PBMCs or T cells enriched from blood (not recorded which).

The CDR3 sequence is CASSRRTALNTEAFF. In DNA form, the CDR3 reads TGTGCCAGCAGCAGACGGACAGCCTTGAACACTGAAGCTTTCTTT. The chain recombines TRBV3-1 (or the pseudogene TRBV3-2) with TRBJ1-1; a possible D gene is TRBD1 (6 bases). Trimming removed 5 bases from V and 0 bases from J, with 13 bases in between. This CDR3 spans 15 amino acids. CDR1 and CDR2 (germline): LGHDT, YNNKEL (reference sequence).